One T cell receptor beta chain is described in this entry. No antigen is known for it. The data derive from a study of blood T cells in healthy people across ages. The germline V gene has CDR1 KGHSY and CDR2 FQNENV. The ends were cut back, 0 bases at V and 6 bases at J, with 6 bases in the middle. The CDR3 has 12 residues. The use of a sample-barcoded 5' primer and a J-beta primer mix characterized a second PCR of roughly 6 to 11 cycles. TCRdb independently ran MiXCR on the 5' RACE reads; one entry per CDR3 protein. This sample has 2 million or so distinct CDR3 sequences, with 40% to 55% found just once. General study results and limits: In older individuals, TCR beta diversity per million T cells was lower, falling roughly linearly with age. Donor CMV status, an unknown factor, possibly confounded changes in expanded clonotypes.

This chain joins TRBV16 and TRBJ2-7, with D unresolved. The sequence was collected from a woman aged 40 to 55 in good health. The sample consisted of blood. Written as DNA, the CDR3 is TGTGCCAGCAGCCAATCTGGCCCCGAGCAGTACTTC. Its protein product is CASSQSGPEQYF.